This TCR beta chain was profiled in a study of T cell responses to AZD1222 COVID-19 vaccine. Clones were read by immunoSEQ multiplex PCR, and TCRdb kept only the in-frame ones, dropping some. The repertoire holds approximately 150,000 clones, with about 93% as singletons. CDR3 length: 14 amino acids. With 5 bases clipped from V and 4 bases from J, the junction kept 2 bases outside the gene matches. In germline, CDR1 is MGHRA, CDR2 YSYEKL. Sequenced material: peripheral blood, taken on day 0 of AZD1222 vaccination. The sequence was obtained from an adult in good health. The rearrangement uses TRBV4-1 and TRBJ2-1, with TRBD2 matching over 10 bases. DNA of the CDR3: TGCGCCAGCAGCTTACTAGCGGGGTACAATGAGCAGTTCTTC. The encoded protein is CASSLLAGYNEQFF.